This entry lists 21 T cell receptor beta chains sequenced from one sample in a study of blood T cell repertoires in COVID-19. Repertoires were generated with immunoSEQ multiplex PCR, while TCRdb's copy carries only in-frame clones and drops some. The sample has about 140,000 clones, over 60% seen once. The specimen was peripheral blood. These TCRs come from a woman older than 75 with active or convalescent COVID-19.

CDR3: CASVSTSAGELFF. In DNA form, the CDR3 reads TGTGCCAGCGTATCAACGTCAGCCGGGGAGCTGTTTTTT. The chain carries TRBV2 and TRBJ2-2, with D unclear. Trimming removed 8 bases at V and 6 bases at J, with 13 bases between. The germline V gene encodes CDR1 SNHLY and CDR2 FYNNEI. The CDR3 length is 13 residues.

In its sample, this clone was seen a few times. The chain uses TRBV5-1 and TRBJ2-3, with 8 bases that match TRBD2. Looked up from germline, CDR1 is SGHRS and CDR2 is YFSETQ. CDR3 length equals 15 residues. J lost 1 base, V lost 4 bases, and 5 bases had no gene match. CDR3 nucleotide sequence: TGCGCCAGCAGCCGGATGCGGGGGGGCACAGATACGCAGTATTTT. Translation gives CASSRMRGGTDTQYF.

This clone was detected only a few times. The rearrangement joins TRBV5-3 to TRBJ1-5; maybe TRBD1 (6 bases). TRBV5-3 is treated as an ORF (open reading frame) with a function not yet certain. The CDR3 covers 14 residues. The V and J ends lost 4 bases and 7 bases respectively, with 15 bases between them. The CDR3 DNA reads as TGTGCCAGAAGCGAACAGGGTATACGACAGCCCCAGCATTTT. Translation: CARSEQGIRQPQHF.

The chain combines TRBV7-9 with TRBJ1-5; D is possibly TRBD1 (6 bases). Germline CDR1 and CDR2: SEHNR and FQNEAQ (reference sequence). There are 14 residues in the CDR3. V was shortened by 4 bases and J by 4 bases, with 11 bases between the two germline ends. CDR3 DNA sequence: TGTGCCAGCAGCTCGGACAGATCAAATCAGCCCCAGCATTTT. It yields the protein CASSSDRSNQPQHF.

V and J are TRBV7-3 and TRBJ2-7; 11 positions match TRBD1. The CDR3 totals 16 residues. J gave up 6 bases and V 1 base, and 8 bases lay outside the gene matches. Germline CDR1 reads SGHTA; CDR2 reads FQGTGA. CDR3 residues: CASSLSPGTGGAEQYF. CDR3 in DNA: TGTGCCAGCAGCTTAAGCCCCGGGACAGGGGGTGCCGAGCAGTACTTC.

The rearrangement joins TRBV28 to TRBJ1-2; 8 bases match TRBD1. This CDR3 contains 12 residues. J lost 3 bases, V lost 8 bases, and 2 bases had no gene match. Germline CDR1 MDHEN, CDR2 SYDVKM. CDR3 DNA: TGTGCCAGCTCGGACAGGGACTATGGCTACACCTTC. Its translation: CASSDRDYGYTF.

On this clone itself: A junction boundary mismatches the germline segment, possibly from a read error. V gene TRBV6-4 combines with J gene TRBJ2-1, with TRBD2 as a possible D gene (5 bases). Germline CDR1 MRHNA, CDR2 SNTAGT. The CDR3 runs to 13 residues. The CDR3 sequence: CASSDPSTSEKFF. CDR3 coding DNA: TGTGCCAGCAGTGACCCGTCTACTAGTGAGAAGTTCTTC.

This clone appeared once. The rearrangement links TRBV5-4 to TRBJ1-1; D perhaps matches TRBD1 (5 bases). The germline gives CDR1 SGHNT, CDR2 YYREEE (reference sequence). Trimming cost V 0 bases and J 1 base, with 7 bases left between them. This CDR3 is built from 14 residues. The chain's CDR3 is CASSLGQPNTEAFF. DNA for the CDR3: TGTGCCAGCAGCTTGGGACAGCCGAACACTGAAGCTTTCTTT.

V is TRBV13 and J is TRBJ2-1; TRBD2 matches 7 bases. Germline CDR1 and CDR2: PRHDT and FYEKMQ (reference sequence). V was pared by 1 base and J by 4 bases, with 7 bases of the junction left unmatched. The CDR3 loop spans 16 amino acids. The CDR3 here is CASSLEGAGSYNEQFF. In DNA form, the CDR3 reads TGTGCCAGCAGCTTAGAGGGAGCGGGGTCGTACAATGAGCAGTTCTTC.

This clone was seen once. This sequence joins TRBV6-5 and TRBJ2-3; TRBD2 matches at 8 bases. J gave up 0 bases and V 7 bases, and 6 bases lay outside the gene matches. Germline lookup yields CDR1 MNHEY and CDR2 SVGAGI. The CDR3 spans 15 residues. CDR3 sequence: CASKREITSTDTQYF. DNA of the CDR3: TGTGCCAGCAAGCGGGAGATAACGAGCACAGATACGCAGTATTTT.

In this sample, this clone turned up once. The chain recombines TRBV6-5 with TRBJ1-6; D remains unclear. V was shortened by 6 bases and J by 5 bases, with 11 bases between the two germline ends. Germline CDR1 MNHEY, CDR2 SVGAGI. The CDR3 loop spans 14 amino acids. CDR3 protein: CASRPTGDNSPLHF. In DNA, the CDR3 is TGTGCCAGCAGGCCGACGGGAGATAATTCACCCCTCCACTTT.

The chain recombines TRBV6-2 or TRBV6-3 with TRBJ1-6; D gene uncertain. This CDR3 spans 13 amino acids. Trimming stripped 6 bases from V and 7 bases from J, with 10 bases between. The germline V gene has CDR1 MNHEY and CDR2 SVGEGT. DNA for the CDR3: TGTGCCAGCAGCTTAATCAGGAATTCACCCCTCCACTTT. This codes for CASSLIRNSPLHF.

A few counts support this clone. The chain links TRBV3-1 (or the pseudogene TRBV3-2) to TRBJ1-3, with 7 bases identical to TRBD1. This CDR3 contains 15 residues. V was pared by 4 bases and J by 2 bases, with 5 bases of the junction left unmatched. Germline V gene data show CDR1 as LGHDT and CDR2 as YNNKEL (reference sequence). The CDR3 loop is CASSLLTGTGNTIYF. CDR3 nucleotides: TGTGCCAGCAGCCTGCTGACAGGGACTGGAAACACCATATATTTT.

The CDR3 DNA reads as TGTGCCAGCAGTCTCTCTACGAAACTGTTTTTT. The encoded protein is CASSLSTKLFF. V usage is TRBV28 and J usage is TRBJ1-4; D ambiguous. The V end lost 5 bases, the J end lost 11 bases, and 9 bases lay between the germline ends. Germline V lookup: CDR1 MDHEN, CDR2 SYDVKM. The CDR3 has 11 residues.

This clone has only a few counts. The chain recombines TRBV7-9 with TRBJ1-2; the match to TRBD1 covers 7 bases. Germline V gives CDR1 SEHNR, CDR2 FQNEAQ (reference sequence). The CDR3 has 11 amino acids. V lost 6 bases, J lost 8 bases, and 3 bases stayed unmatched. CDR3 nucleotide sequence: TGTGCCAGCAGTGACAGGGTCGGCTACACCTTC. It is translated as CASSDRVGYTF.

The V gene is TRBV14, the J gene TRBJ1-2; TRBD1 is a possible D gene (6 bases). Germline V gives CDR1 SGHDN, CDR2 FVKESK. This CDR3 comprises 14 residues. V lost 0 bases and J lost 5, with 10 bases in between. CDR3 nucleotides: TGTGCCAGCAGCCAAGATGTCGGACAGTATGGCTACACCTTC. Translated, it gives CASSQDVGQYGYTF.

This chain joins TRBV11-2 and TRBJ2-1; 13 positions agree with TRBD2. Trimming at V came to 5 bases and at J to 7 bases, leaving 2 bases not matched to a gene. The CDR3 loop spans 14 amino acids. The germline V gene has CDR1 SGHAT and CDR2 FQNNGV. CDR3 region: CASSRTSGGNEQFF. The CDR3 nucleotides are TGTGCCAGCAGCCGGACTAGCGGGGGTAATGAGCAGTTCTTC. Together with reference TRBV11-2 and TRBJ2-1, the CDR3 gives the full variable domain: EAGVAQSPRYKIIEKRQSVAFWCNPISGHATLYWYQQILGQGPKLLIQFQNNGVVDDSQLPKDRFSAERLKGVDSTLKIQPAKLEDSAVYLCASSRTSGGNEQFFGPGTRLTVL.

The V gene is TRBV18, the J gene TRBJ1-1, with TRBD1 as a possible D gene (5 bases). This CDR3 has 15 amino acids. Trimming removed 1 base at V and 1 base at J, with 10 bases between. Germline values: CDR1 KGHSH, CDR2 LQKENI. The CDR3 loop is CASSPQRGQNTEAFF. The CDR3 nucleotides are TGTGCCAGCTCACCACAGCGGGGCCAGAACACTGAAGCTTTCTTT.

The CDR3 loop is CASSLPGQGAMGRANVLTF. The CDR3 nucleotides read TGTGCCAGCAGCCTACCGGGACAGGGGGCAATGGGTAGGGCCAACGTCCTGACTTTC. The V call is TRBV7-2, the J call TRBJ2-6; 12 positions agree with TRBD1. The ends lost 5 bases at V and 5 bases at J; junction bases unmatched: 13. CDR1 and CDR2 (germline): SGHTA, FQGNSA. The CDR3 spans 19 residues.

This chain connects TRBV2 to TRBJ1-2; D possibly corresponds to TRBD1 (6 bases). Trimming took off 6 bases at V and 5 bases at J, with 13 bases between the two ends. Germline CDR1 is SNHLY and CDR2 is FYNNEI. This CDR3 contains 13 residues. The CDR3 region is CASRWTDQYGYTF. CDR3 DNA sequence: TGTGCCAGCAGATGGACAGACCAATATGGCTACACCTTC.

V gene TRBV18 combines with J gene TRBJ2-5; 9 nucleotides match TRBD2. The CDR3 is 17 amino acids. CDR1 is KGHSH, CDR2 LQKENI, per germline. Losses at the gene ends were 0 bases for V and 5 bases for J; bases not matched to a gene: 10. The CDR3 nucleotides read TGTGCCAGCTCACCACCCGACGCGCGGGGGGGCAAGGAGACCCAGTACTTC. It specifies CASSPPDARGGKETQYF.